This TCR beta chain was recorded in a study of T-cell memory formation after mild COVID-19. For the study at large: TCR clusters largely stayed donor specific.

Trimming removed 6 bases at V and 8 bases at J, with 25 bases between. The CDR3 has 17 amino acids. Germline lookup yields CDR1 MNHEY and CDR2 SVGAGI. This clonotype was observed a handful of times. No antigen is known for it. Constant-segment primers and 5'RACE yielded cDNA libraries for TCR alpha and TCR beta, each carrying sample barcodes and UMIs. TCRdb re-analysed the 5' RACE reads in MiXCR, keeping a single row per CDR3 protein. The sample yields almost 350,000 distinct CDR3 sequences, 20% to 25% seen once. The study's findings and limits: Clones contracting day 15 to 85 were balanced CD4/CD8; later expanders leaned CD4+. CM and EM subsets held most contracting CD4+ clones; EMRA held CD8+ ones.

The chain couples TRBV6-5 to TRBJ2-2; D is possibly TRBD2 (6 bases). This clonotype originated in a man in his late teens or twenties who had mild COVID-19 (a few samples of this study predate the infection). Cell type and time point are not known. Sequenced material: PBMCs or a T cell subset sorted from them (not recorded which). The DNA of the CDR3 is TGTGCCAGCAGCTTCGTTGCGGGGCGCGGGGCTTTGGGGGAGCTGTTTTTT. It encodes CASSFVAGRGALGELFF.